The 19 T cell receptor beta chains reported below all come from one sample, sequenced in a study of technical replicates of blood from a few donors. The method was immunoSEQ multiplex PCR; TCRdb's version includes in-frame clones alone and lacks a portion of them. The sample carries approximately 75,000 clones, approximately 96% recorded once. Material: T cells isolated from PBMCs. Receptors were obtained from a human donor in good health.

The chain is built from TRBV5-1 and TRBJ2-7; perhaps TRBD2 as D (5 bases). CDR3 length: 16 amino acids. Looked up from germline, CDR1 is SGHRS and CDR2 is YFSETQ. The V gene lost 4 bases and the J gene lost 0 bases, with 17 bases spanning the gap. The CDR3 loop reads CASSPKRQPNSYEQYF. In DNA form, the CDR3 reads TGCGCCAGCAGCCCAAAGCGGCAGCCTAACTCCTACGAGCAGTACTTC.

The rearrangement links TRBV5-4 to TRBJ2-5; D is undetermined. This CDR3 contains 14 residues. Germline lookup yields CDR1 SGHNT and CDR2 YYREEE (reference sequence). Trimming cost V 0 bases and J 2 bases, with 8 bases left between them. The CDR3 DNA reads TGTGCCAGCAGCTTGGCCCAGGAACAAGAGACCCAGTACTTC. Its translation is CASSLAQEQETQYF.

The CDR3 here is CAWSDGSNEQFF. Written as DNA, the CDR3 is TGTGCCTGGAGTGATGGGAGTAATGAGCAGTTCTTC. This chain links TRBV30 with TRBJ2-1; possible D gene TRBD2, 5 bases. The CDR3 totals 12 residues. V shed 1 base and J shed 7 bases, with 8 bases lying between them. Germline CDR1 and CDR2: GTSNPN and SVGIG (reference sequence).

The chain has TRBV5-6 and TRBJ1-5, with a weak D call TRBD1 (5 bases). V lost 0 bases to trimming and J lost 2 bases, with 15 bases between them. Germline loops: CDR1 SGHDT, CDR2 YYEEEE. The CDR3 contains 17 residues. CDR3 DNA sequence: TGTGCCAGCAGCTTGGGACAGCTTCGCGGAGGCAATCAGCCCCAGCATTTT. It codes for CASSLGQLRGGNQPQHF. The full variable domain, its missing parts supplied by reference TRBV5-6 and TRBJ1-5, is DAGVTQSPTHLIKTRGQQVTLRCSPKSGHDTVSWYQQALGQGPQFIFQYYEEEERQRGNFPDRFSGHQFPNYSSELNVNALLLGDSALYLCASSLGQLRGGNQPQHFGDGTRLSIL.

The V and J genes are TRBV27 and TRBJ2-7; D is possibly TRBD2 (6 bases). This CDR3 has 12 amino acids. CDR1 is MNHEY, CDR2 SMNVEV, per germline (reference sequence). V shed 6 bases and J shed 6 bases, with 12 bases lying between them. CDR3 loop: CASSRLRGEQYF. The CDR3 nucleotides read TGTGCCAGCAGCCGACTGCGGGGCGAGCAGTACTTC.

This clone was counted between two and nine times. The rearrangement uses TRBV4-2 and TRBJ1-1, with D unresolved. The germline V gene has CDR1 LGHNA and CDR2 YNFKEQ. V lost 8 bases and J lost 1, with 14 bases in between. There are 14 residues in the CDR3. In nucleotides, the CDR3 is TGTGCCAGCTCCCCGAGGCCGCCGAACACTGAAGCTTTCTTT. Encoded protein: CASSPRPPNTEAFF.

The V call is TRBV28, the J call TRBJ2-5; 13 bases map to TRBD2. Unmatched junction bases numbered 9, after V lost 4 bases and J lost 4 bases. The CDR3 covers 17 residues. CDR1 and CDR2 (germline): MDHEN, SYDVKM. This CDR3 is CASSSRFGLAGAETQYF. DNA of the CDR3: TGTGCCAGCAGTTCACGCTTTGGACTAGCGGGAGCAGAGACCCAGTACTTC.

This sequence joins TRBV9 and TRBJ2-7; 7 bases align to TRBD2. This CDR3 is built from 14 residues. V lost 5 bases to trimming and J lost 1 base; unmatched junction nucleotides: 6. CDR1 and CDR2 (germline): SGDLS, YYNGEE. CDR3 sequence reads: CASSLLAESYEQYF. The CDR3 DNA sequence: TGTGCCAGCAGTCTGCTAGCGGAATCCTACGAGCAGTACTTC.

The rearrangement joins TRBV7-2 to TRBJ1-1; the D is unclear. V shed 1 base and J shed 4 bases, with 13 bases lying between them. The CDR3 has 15 amino acids. Germline V lookup: CDR1 SGHTA, CDR2 FQGNSA. For the CDR3, the DNA is TGTGCCAGCAGCTTAGATCCGGGAGGTATCACTGAAGCTTTCTTT. It encodes CASSLDPGGITEAFF. Together with reference TRBV7-2 and TRBJ1-1, the CDR3 gives the full variable domain: GAGVSQSPSNKVTEKGKDVELRCDPISGHTALYWYRQSLGQGLEFLIYFQGNSAPDKSGLPSDRFSAERTGGSVSTLTIQRTQQEDSAVYLCASSLDPGGITEAFFGQGTRLTVV.

This chain links TRBV5-6 with TRBJ1-1, with D perhaps TRBD1 (5 bases). Germline values: CDR1 SGHDT, CDR2 YYEEEE. Between the trimmed V and J ends, which lost 4 bases and 1 base, there was a span of 11 bases. The CDR3 totals 14 residues. CDR3 region: CASSPRGWNTEAFF. For the CDR3, the DNA is TGTGCCAGCAGCCCCCGGGGGTGGAACACTGAAGCTTTCTTT.

This chain uses TRBV7-3 with TRBJ2-3; possible D gene TRBD2, 5 bases. V was shortened by 0 bases and J by 1 base, with 5 bases between the two germline ends. From germline, CDR1 is SGHTA and CDR2 FQGTGA. The CDR3 has 14 amino acids. The CDR3 region is CASSLTSGTDTQYF. The CDR3 region has the DNA TGTGCCAGCAGCTTAACTAGCGGCACAGATACGCAGTATTTT.

V gene TRBV5-4 combines with J gene TRBJ1-2; 7 positions agree with TRBD1. Germline CDR1 SGHNT, CDR2 YYREEE (reference sequence). The CDR3 runs to 16 residues. After removal of 4 bases from V and 4 bases from J, the junction contained 13 bases not matched to a gene. The CDR3 region has the DNA TGTGCCAGCAGCCCCCCCGGCGAAGACAGGGTCTATGGCTACACCTTC. Protein sequence: CASSPPGEDRVYGYTF.

The rearrangement uses TRBV15 and TRBJ2-1, with 13 bases lining up with TRBD2. Germline lookup yields CDR1 LNHNV and CDR2 YYDKDF (reference sequence). The CDR3 consists of 15 residues. V was pared by 8 bases and J by 4 bases, with 5 bases of the junction left unmatched. This chain's CDR3 is CATRTSGSIYNEQFF. In DNA form, the CDR3 reads TGTGCCACCCGGACTAGCGGGAGTATATACAATGAGCAGTTCTTC.

CDR3 sequence reads: CASSLVAQGSEKLFF. In nucleotides, the CDR3 is TGTGCCAGCAGTTTAGTGGCACAGGGGAGTGAAAAACTGTTTTTT. The chain employs TRBV28 and TRBJ1-4; 7 bases agree with TRBD1. Germline V CDR1 and CDR2: MDHEN, SYDVKM. Trimming took 2 bases from V and 7 from J; bases not matched to a gene: 7. CDR3 length equals 15 residues.

Only one count was recorded for this clone. The chain uses TRBV4-3 and TRBJ2-7; 7 nucleotides align to TRBD1. The CDR3 is 13 amino acids. Trimming took 5 bases from V and 2 from J; bases not matched to a gene: 3. The germline gives CDR1 LGHNA, CDR2 YSLEER. The CDR3 bases are TGCGCCAGCAGCTGGGGACAGACCTACGAGCAGTACTTC. Encoded protein: CASSWGQTYEQYF.

The V call is TRBV4-1, the J call TRBJ2-5, with 14 nucleotides matching TRBD2. There are 20 residues in the CDR3. Germline CDR1 MGHRA, CDR2 YSYEKL. Trimming at V came to 4 bases and at J to 4 bases, leaving 17 bases not matched to a gene. The CDR3 region has the DNA TGCGCCAGCAGCCGAACCGGGACTAGCGGGAGTGTATGGGGTTTAGAGACCCAGTACTTC. This gives the protein CASSRTGTSGSVWGLETQYF.

The genes are TRBV7-9 and TRBJ1-4, with D unresolved. Germline CDR1 is SEHNR and CDR2 is FQNEAQ (reference sequence). The CDR3 is 14 amino acids. With 3 bases removed from V and 4 bases from J, the gap between germline ends came to 9 bases. As DNA, the CDR3 is TGTGCCAGCAGCTTCCTAGGCAGTAATGAAAAACTGTTTTTT. Amino acids: CASSFLGSNEKLFF.

The rearrangement joins TRBV19 to TRBJ1-1, with 11 bases aligning to TRBD1. The V gene's germline CDR1 is LNHDA and CDR2 SQIVND (reference sequence). This CDR3 has 13 residues. V shed 5 bases and J 6 bases; nucleotides not matched to a gene: 2. CDR3 residues: CASSGTGGPEAFF. The DNA for the CDR3 is TGTGCCAGTAGTGGGACAGGGGGTCCTGAAGCTTTCTTT.

The chain uses TRBV30 and TRBJ1-3; TRBD1 agrees at 9 bases. This CDR3 comprises 13 residues. Losses at the gene ends were 3 bases for V and 8 bases for J; bases not matched to a gene: 5. From germline, CDR1 is GTSNPN and CDR2 SVGIG (reference sequence). The CDR3 bases are TGTGCCTGGAGAGTGGGACAGGGATACACCATATATTTT. It codes for CAWRVGQGYTIYF. Using reference TRBV30 and TRBJ1-3 for the parts outside the CDR3, the full variable domain is SQTIHQWPATLVQPVGSPLSLECTVEGTSNPNLYWYRQAAGRGLQLLFYSVGIGQISSEVPQNLSASRPQDRQFILSSKKLLLSDSGFYLCAWRVGQGYTIYFGEGSWLTVV.